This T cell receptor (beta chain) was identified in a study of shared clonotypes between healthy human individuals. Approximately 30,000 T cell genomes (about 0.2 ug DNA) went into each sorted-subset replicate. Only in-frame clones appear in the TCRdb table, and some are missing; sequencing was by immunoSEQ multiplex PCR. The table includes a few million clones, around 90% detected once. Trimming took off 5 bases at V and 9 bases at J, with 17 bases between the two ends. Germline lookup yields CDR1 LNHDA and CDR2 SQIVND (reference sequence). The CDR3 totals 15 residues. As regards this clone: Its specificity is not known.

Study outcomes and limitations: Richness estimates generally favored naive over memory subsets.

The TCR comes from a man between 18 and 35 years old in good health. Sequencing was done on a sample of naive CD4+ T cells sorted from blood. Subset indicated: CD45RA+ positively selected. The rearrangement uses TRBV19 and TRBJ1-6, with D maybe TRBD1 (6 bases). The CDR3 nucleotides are TGTGCCAGTAGTTCCTCCCTTGACAGGCTTTCACCCCTCCACTTT. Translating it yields CASSSSLDRLSPLHF.